Here is one TCR beta chain with its context. Its antigen is unidentified. This entry belongs to a study of T-cell memory formation after mild COVID-19. Study results and limitations: Whether second-wave clones peaking at day 37 were SARS-CoV-2 specific went unconfirmed. Contracting CD4+ clones sat mainly in CM and EM; CD8+ in EMRA.

TCRdb reprocessed the 5' RACE reads with MiXCR, giving one entry per CDR3 protein. The sample includes a few hundred thousand distinct CDR3 sequences, roughly 20% of them seen just once. Germline V gene data show CDR1 as KGHSH and CDR2 as LQKENI. The CDR3 loop spans 14 amino acids. V was trimmed by 2 bases and J by 7 bases, leaving 14 bases between them. The receptor was derived from an adult woman who had mild COVID-19 (a few samples of this study predate the infection). Cell type and time point are not known. J is TRBJ1-2 and V is TRBV18; D is uncertain. The sequenced sample was PBMCs or a T cell subset sorted from them (not recorded which). CDR3 in DNA: TGTGCCAGCTCACCAAGCTCATCGGGAGCTGGCTACACCTTC. Its translation: CASSPSSSGAGYTF.